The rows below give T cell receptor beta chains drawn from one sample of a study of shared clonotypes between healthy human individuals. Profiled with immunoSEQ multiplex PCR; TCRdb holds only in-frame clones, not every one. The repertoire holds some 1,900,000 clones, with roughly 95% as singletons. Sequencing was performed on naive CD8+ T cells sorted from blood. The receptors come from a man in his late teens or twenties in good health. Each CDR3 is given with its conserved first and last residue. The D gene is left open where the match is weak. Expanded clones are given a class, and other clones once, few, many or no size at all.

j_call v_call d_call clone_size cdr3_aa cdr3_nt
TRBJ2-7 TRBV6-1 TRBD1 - CASSVGTVYEQYF TGTGCCAGCAGTGTTGGGACAGTCTACGAGCAGTACTTC
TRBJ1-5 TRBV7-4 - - CASSLGSAFDLNQPQHF TGTGCCAGCAGCTTAGGTTCCGCCTTCGACCTCAATCAGCCCCAGCATTTT
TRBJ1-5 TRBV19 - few CASSPTGYSNQPQHF TGTGCCAGTAGCCCTACCGGGTATAGCAATCAGCCCCAGCATTTT
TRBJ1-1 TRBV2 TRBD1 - CASRGQGMNTEAFF TGTGCCAGCAGAGGACAGGGAATGAACACTGAAGCTTTCTTT
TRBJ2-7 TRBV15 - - CATRGTAYEQYF TGTGCCACCAGGGGGACGGCCTACGAGCAGTACTTC
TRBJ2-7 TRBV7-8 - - CASSILDSYEQYF TGTGCCAGCAGCATTCTAGATTCCTACGAGCAGTACTTC
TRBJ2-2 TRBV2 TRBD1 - CASREQGAPGELFF TGTGCCAGCAGGGAACAGGGGGCGCCCGGGGAGCTGTTTTTT
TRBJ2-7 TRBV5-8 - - CASSPPGHYSYEQYF TGTGCCAGCAGCCCCCCGGGACACTACTCCTACGAGCAGTACTTC
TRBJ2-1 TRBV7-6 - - CASSLWAGPNEQFF TGTGCCAGCAGTCTTTGGGCGGGACCCAATGAGCAGTTCTTC
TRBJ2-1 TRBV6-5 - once CASSSPMLGYEQFF TGTGCCAGCAGTTCTCCCATGTTGGGCTATGAGCAGTTCTTC
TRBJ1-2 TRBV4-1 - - CASSQVSADSLYGYTF TGCGCCAGCAGCCAAGTGTCGGCAGACTCACTCTATGGCTACACCTTC
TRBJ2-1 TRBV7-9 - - CASSSSLSSYNEQFF TGTGCCAGCAGCTCATCATTGAGCTCCTACAATGAGCAGTTCTTC
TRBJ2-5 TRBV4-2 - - CASSQEYSGTRDEETQYF TGTGCCAGCAGCCAAGAGTATAGTGGGACAAGGGATGAAGAGACCCAGTACTTC
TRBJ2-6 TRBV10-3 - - CAISEFPGTSGANVLTF TGTGCCATCAGTGAGTTCCCAGGGACCTCTGGGGCCAACGTCCTGACTTTC
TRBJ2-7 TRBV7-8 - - CASSLEQRTQKEQYF TGTGCCAGCAGCTTAGAACAAAGGACACAGAAAGAGCAGTACTTC
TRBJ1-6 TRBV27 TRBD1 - CASSLTGVFGYGNSPLHF TGTGCCAGCAGTTTAACAGGGGTTTTCGGCTATGGTAATTCACCCCTCCACTTT
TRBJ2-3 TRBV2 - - CASAWTSTDTQYF TGTGCCAGCGCCTGGACTAGCACAGATACGCAGTATTTT
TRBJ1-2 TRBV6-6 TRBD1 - CASSTGQLAYYGYTF TGTGCCAGCAGTACGGGACAGCTCGCCTACTATGGCTACACCTTC
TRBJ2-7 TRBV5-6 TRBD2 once CASSLGLAVYEQYF TGTGCCAGCAGCCTGGGACTAGCGGTCTACGAGCAGTACTTC
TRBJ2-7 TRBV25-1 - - CASSDGAFYEQYF TGTGCCAGCAGTGACGGGGCCTTCTACGAGCAGTACTTC
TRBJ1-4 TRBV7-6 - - CASSLGGAGEKLFF TGTGCCAGCAGCTTAGGAGGGGCGGGCGAAAAACTGTTTTTT
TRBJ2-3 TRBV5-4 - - CASSLGIRTYSTDTQYF TGTGCCAGCAGTCTAGGGATCCGGACTTATAGCACAGATACGCAGTATTTT
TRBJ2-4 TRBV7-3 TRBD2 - CASSPSGELAKNIQYF TGTGCCAGCAGCCCCAGCGGGGAATTAGCCAAAAACATTCAGTACTTC
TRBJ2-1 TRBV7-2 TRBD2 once CASSFGLTSGAYNEQFF TGTGCCAGCAGCTTTGGCCTAACTAGCGGGGCCTACAATGAGCAGTTCTTC
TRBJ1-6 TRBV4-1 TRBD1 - CASSRIQGNSPLHF TGCGCCAGCAGTCGTATACAGGGGAATTCACCCCTCCACTTT
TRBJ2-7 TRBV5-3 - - CARRPKLNEQYF TGTGCCAGAAGACCAAAACTGAACGAGCAGTACTTC
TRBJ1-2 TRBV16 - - CASSQGPSPYGYTF TGTGCCAGCAGCCAGGGACCCTCTCCTTATGGCTACACCTTC
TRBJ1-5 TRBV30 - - CAWSVGTGRDQPQHF TGTGCCTGGAGTGTAGGAACAGGGAGGGATCAGCCCCAGCATTTT
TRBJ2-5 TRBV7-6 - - CASSVDSGQTQYF TGTGCCAGCAGCGTAGACAGCGGACAGACCCAGTACTTC
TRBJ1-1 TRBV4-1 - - CASSQGLEAFF TGCGCCAGCAGCCAAGGACTGGAAGCTTTCTTT
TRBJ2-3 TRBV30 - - CAWTGQPTDTQYF TGTGCCTGGACCGGGCAGCCCACAGATACGCAGTATTTT
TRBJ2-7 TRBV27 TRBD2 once CASSPLAGGGEQYF TGTGCCAGCAGTCCTCTAGCGGGAGGGGGCGAGCAGTACTTC
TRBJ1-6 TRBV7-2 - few CASSFVGGSNSPLHF TGTGCCAGCAGCTTTGTCGGGGGATCTAATTCACCCCTCCACTTT
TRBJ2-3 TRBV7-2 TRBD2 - CASSFSGGTTDTQYF TGTGCCAGCAGCTTTAGCGGGGGGACCACAGATACGCAGTATTTT
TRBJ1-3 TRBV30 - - CAGYPTVRSGNTIYF TGTGCCGGATACCCGACAGTCCGCTCTGGAAACACCATATATTTT
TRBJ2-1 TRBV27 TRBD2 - CASSAGTSGGENNEQFF TGTGCCAGCAGTGCGGGGACTAGCGGGGGAGAGAACAATGAGCAGTTCTTC
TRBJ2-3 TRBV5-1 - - CASSLAVVGHLTDTQYF TGCGCCAGCAGCTTGGCCGTGGTAGGGCATCTTACAGATACGCAGTATTTT
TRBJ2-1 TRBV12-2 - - CASRYEQFF TGTGCAAGTCGATATGAGCAGTTCTTC
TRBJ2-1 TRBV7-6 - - CASSLLTNEQFF TGTGCCAGCAGCTTATTGACTAATGAGCAGTTCTTC
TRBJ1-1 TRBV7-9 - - CASSLVAGATEAFF TGTGCCAGCAGCTTAGTAGCAGGGGCCACTGAAGCTTTCTTT
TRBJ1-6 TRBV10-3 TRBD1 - CAISEGQGENSPLHF TGTGCCATCAGTGAAGGACAGGGAGAAAATTCACCCCTCCACTTT